This TCR beta chain was recorded in a study of vaccination and CD4 T cells after COVID-19. This clonotype has a handful of counts. The target antigen is unknown. The CDR3 has 14 amino acids. V was cut by 2 bases and J by 5 bases, with 12 bases left in between. CDR1 LNHDA and CDR2 SQIVND come from the germline V gene (reference sequence). Time point meaning: late sampling 161 to 241 days after vaccination in three convalescent patients. Treatment in this sample: approximately nine-day PBMC culture with coronavirus spike peptide pools or control peptides (ViraFEST assay). Oncomine TCR Beta short-read sequencing was applied to DNA from cultured CD4+ T cells. TCRdb re-called the PCR reads through MiXCR, storing one row per CDR3 protein. This table has about 24,000 distinct CDR3 sequences, 30% appearing once.

The J gene is TRBJ2-5, the V gene TRBV19; no definite D call. This sequence originates from a human donor who had recovered from COVID-19. The source material was CD4+ T cells from blood, cultured in vitro, sampled about 7 months after SARS-CoV-2 vaccination. The CDR3 here is CASSILGPSETQYF. CDR3 DNA sequence: TGTGCCAGTAGTATATTGGGCCCCTCGGAGACCCAGTACTTC.